The 10 T cell receptor beta chains below were found in one sample sequenced in a study of blood T cell repertoires in COVID-19. Method: immunoSEQ multiplex PCR; TCRdb's copy keeps in-frame clones and lacks some. The repertoire holds over 200,000 clones, around 90% seen once, with 0.8% to 1% in the top ten. The sequencing sample was made of peripheral blood. The receptor set was obtained from a man aged 55 to 69 with COVID-19, enrolled during active disease.

The rearrangement joins TRBV7-2 to TRBJ1-5; D possibly corresponds to TRBD1 (6 bases). Deletions cut 2 bases from V and 3 bases from J, with 17 bases between. Germline V gene lookup returns CDR1 SGHTA and CDR2 FQGNSA. This CDR3 is built from 17 residues. The CDR3 DNA follows: TGTGCCAGCAGCTTATTAAACCCAGGGGTCACCAATCAGCCCCAGCATTTT. Its translation is CASSLLNPGVTNQPQHF.

The J gene is TRBJ2-3, the V gene TRBV29-1; TRBD1 matches at 7 bases. The CDR3 totals 10 residues. The V segment lost 6 bases and the J segment 14 bases; nucleotides outside the gene matches: 8. Germline lookup yields CDR1 SQVTM and CDR2 ANQGSEA. CDR3: CSVDRDWRYF. DNA of the CDR3: TGCAGCGTAGACAGGGATTGGCGGTATTTT.

This clone was picked up one time. The chain uses TRBV6-6 and TRBJ2-1; 10 bases agree with TRBD2. Trimming removed 6 bases from V and 3 bases from J; junction bases left unmatched: 5. Germline CDR1 MNHNY, CDR2 SVGAGI (reference sequence). The CDR3 consists of 15 residues. The CDR3 reads CASRTLAGHYNEQFF. The CDR3 DNA sequence: TGTGCCAGCAGAACACTAGCGGGACACTACAATGAGCAGTTCTTC.

The genes are TRBV3-1 (or the pseudogene TRBV3-2) and TRBJ1-5; D remains ambiguous. Germline-derived CDR1 and CDR2 are LGHDT and YNNKEL (reference sequence). Between the trimmed V and J ends, which lost 5 bases and 4 bases, there was a span of 12 bases. The CDR3 is 14 residues long. CDR3 region: CASSVSGRNQPQHF. The CDR3 bases are TGTGCCAGCAGCGTCTCTGGGCGTAATCAGCCCCAGCATTTT.

The chain is built from TRBV27 and TRBJ1-2, with 11 nucleotides matching TRBD1. The ends lost 6 bases at V and 6 bases at J; junction bases unmatched: 9. Germline V gene lookup returns CDR1 MNHEY and CDR2 SMNVEV (reference sequence). The CDR3 is 15 amino acids. Here the CDR3 reads CASSTRTGGVHGYTF. The CDR3 DNA reads TGTGCCAGCAGCACCCGGACAGGGGGCGTTCATGGCTACACCTTC.

This clone was counted a few times. Written as DNA, the CDR3 is TGTGCCAGCAGCCCATCAGGGGGCGCGGTTGGCTACACCTTC. This sequence encodes CASSPSGGAVGYTF. The chain recombines TRBV5-5 with TRBJ1-2; 8 bases agree with TRBD1. CDR1 SGHKS and CDR2 YYEKEE come from the germline V gene (reference sequence). The CDR3 has 14 amino acids. J gave up 7 bases and V 4 bases, and 9 bases lay outside the gene matches.

The DNA of the CDR3 is TGCGCCAGCAGCTTGGTGGCGGGAGGCTCCTACAATGAGCAGTTCTTC. Protein sequence: CASSLVAGGSYNEQFF. The J gene is TRBJ2-1, the V gene TRBV5-1; 8 nucleotides agree with TRBD2. The CDR3 contains 16 residues. Germline V gene data show CDR1 as SGHRS and CDR2 as YFSETQ. The V segment lost 0 bases and the J segment 0 bases; nucleotides outside the gene matches: 2. Together with reference TRBV5-1 and TRBJ2-1, the CDR3 gives the full variable domain: KAGVTQTPRYLIKTRGQQVTLSCSPISGHRSVSWYQQTPGQGLQFLFEYFSETQRNKGNFPGRFSGRQFSNSRSEMNVSTLELGDSALYLCASSLVAGGSYNEQFFGPGTRLTVL.

The V gene is TRBV7-2, the J gene TRBJ2-1; D is ambiguous. V was cut by 8 bases and J by 7 bases, with 15 bases left in between. The CDR3 is 13 amino acids. CDR1 and CDR2 from the germline V gene are SGHTA and FQGNSA. This chain's CDR3 is CASALGFGNEQFF. The CDR3 DNA reads TGTGCCAGCGCCCTAGGTTTCGGGAATGAGCAGTTCTTC.

The V call is TRBV6-5, the J call TRBJ2-7; maybe TRBD1 (6 bases). Per germline, CDR1 MNHEY and CDR2 SVGAGI. V lost 4 bases to trimming and J lost 5 bases, with 15 bases between them. The CDR3 loop spans 14 amino acids. CDR3: CASSSPQGPDEQYF. Here the CDR3 DNA reads TGTGCCAGCAGTTCCCCCCAGGGGCCGGACGAGCAGTACTTC.

For the CDR3, the DNA is TGTGCTAGCGGCACGGGGATTCAAGAGACCCAGTACTTC. Translation: CASGTGIQETQYF. The chain links TRBV12-5 to TRBJ2-5; D is possibly TRBD2 (5 bases). The V gene lost 9 bases and the J gene lost 2 bases, with 13 bases spanning the gap. From germline, CDR1 is LGHNT and CDR2 FRNRAP. This CDR3 has 13 amino acids.